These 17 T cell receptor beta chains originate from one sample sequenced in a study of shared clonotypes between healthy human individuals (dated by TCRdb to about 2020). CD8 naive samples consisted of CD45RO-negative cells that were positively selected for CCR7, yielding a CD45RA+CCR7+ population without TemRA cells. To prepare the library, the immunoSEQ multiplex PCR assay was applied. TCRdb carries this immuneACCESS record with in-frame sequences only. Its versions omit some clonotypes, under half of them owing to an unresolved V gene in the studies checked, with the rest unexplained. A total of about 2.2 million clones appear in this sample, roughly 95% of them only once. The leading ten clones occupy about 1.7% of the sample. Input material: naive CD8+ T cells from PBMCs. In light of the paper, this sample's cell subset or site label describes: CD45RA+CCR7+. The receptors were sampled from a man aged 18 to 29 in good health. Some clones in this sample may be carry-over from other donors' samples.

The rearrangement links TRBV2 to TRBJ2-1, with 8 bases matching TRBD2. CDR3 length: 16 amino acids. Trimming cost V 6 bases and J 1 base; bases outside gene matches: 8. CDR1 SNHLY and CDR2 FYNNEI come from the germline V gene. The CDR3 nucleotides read TGTGCCAGCAGGGACCCTACTAGCGGTTCCTACAATGAGCAGTTCTTC. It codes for CASRDPTSGSYNEQFF.

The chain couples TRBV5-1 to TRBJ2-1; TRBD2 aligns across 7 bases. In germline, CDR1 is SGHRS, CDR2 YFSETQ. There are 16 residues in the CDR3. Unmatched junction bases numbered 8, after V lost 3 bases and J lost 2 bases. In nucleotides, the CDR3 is TGCGCCAGCAGCTCCGCGACTAGCTCCCCCTACAATGAGCAGTTCTTC. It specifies CASSSATSSPYNEQFF.

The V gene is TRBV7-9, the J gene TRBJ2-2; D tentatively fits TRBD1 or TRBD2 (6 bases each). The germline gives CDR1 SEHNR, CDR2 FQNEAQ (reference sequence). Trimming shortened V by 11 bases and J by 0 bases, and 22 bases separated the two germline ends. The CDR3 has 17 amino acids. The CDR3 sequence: CASNPRGGTPNTGELFF. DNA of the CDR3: TGTGCCTCCAATCCCAGAGGGGGGACACCGAACACCGGGGAGCTGTTTTTT.

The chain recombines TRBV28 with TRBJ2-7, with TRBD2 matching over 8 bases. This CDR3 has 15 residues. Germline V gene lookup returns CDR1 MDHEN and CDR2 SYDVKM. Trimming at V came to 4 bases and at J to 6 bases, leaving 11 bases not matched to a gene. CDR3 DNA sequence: TGTGCCAGCAGTTCCTTCCGGGAGGGCCTGTCCGAGCAGTACTTC. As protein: CASSSFREGLSEQYF.

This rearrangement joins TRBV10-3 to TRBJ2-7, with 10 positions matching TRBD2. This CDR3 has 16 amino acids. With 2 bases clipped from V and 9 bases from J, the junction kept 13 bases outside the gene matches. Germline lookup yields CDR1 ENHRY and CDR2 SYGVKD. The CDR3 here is CAISELLLAGISGQYF. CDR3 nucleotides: TGTGCCATCAGTGAGCTATTACTAGCGGGAATAAGCGGGCAGTACTTC.

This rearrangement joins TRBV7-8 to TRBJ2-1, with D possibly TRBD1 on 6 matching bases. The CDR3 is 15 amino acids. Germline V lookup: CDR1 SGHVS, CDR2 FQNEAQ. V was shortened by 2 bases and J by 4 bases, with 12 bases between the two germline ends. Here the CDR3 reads CASSLPGQNYNEQFF. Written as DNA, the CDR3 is TGTGCCAGCAGCTTACCCGGACAGAATTACAATGAGCAGTTCTTC.

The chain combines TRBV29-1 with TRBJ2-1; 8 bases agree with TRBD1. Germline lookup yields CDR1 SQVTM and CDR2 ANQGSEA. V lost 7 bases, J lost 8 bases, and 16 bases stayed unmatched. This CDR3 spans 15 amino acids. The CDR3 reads CSAARARGRRDEQFF. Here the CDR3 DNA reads TGCAGCGCTGCACGGGCCAGGGGGCGCAGAGATGAGCAGTTCTTC.

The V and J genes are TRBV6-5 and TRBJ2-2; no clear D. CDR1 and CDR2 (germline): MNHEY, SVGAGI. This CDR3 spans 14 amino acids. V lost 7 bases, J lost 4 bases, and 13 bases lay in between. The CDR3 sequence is CASTPLGGTGELFF. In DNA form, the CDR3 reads TGTGCCAGCACCCCCCTGGGTGGCACCGGGGAGCTGTTTTTT.

In DNA form, the CDR3 reads TGTGCCACCTCCCTAGCGAGCTCCTACAATGAGCAGTTCTTC. This gives the protein CATSLASSYNEQFF. The V and J genes are TRBV6-5 and TRBJ2-1; TRBD2 is a possible D gene (6 bases). V dropped 10 bases and J dropped 0 bases, with 13 bases sitting between them. Germline CDR1 reads MNHEY; CDR2 reads SVGAGI. The CDR3 runs 14 residues.

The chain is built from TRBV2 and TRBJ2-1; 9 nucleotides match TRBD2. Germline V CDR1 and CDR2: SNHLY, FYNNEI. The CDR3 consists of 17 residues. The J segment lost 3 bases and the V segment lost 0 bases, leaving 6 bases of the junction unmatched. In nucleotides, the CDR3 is TGTGCCAGCAGTGAAGCTCTAGCGGGGCTGATCTACAATGAGCAGTTCTTC. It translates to CASSEALAGLIYNEQFF.

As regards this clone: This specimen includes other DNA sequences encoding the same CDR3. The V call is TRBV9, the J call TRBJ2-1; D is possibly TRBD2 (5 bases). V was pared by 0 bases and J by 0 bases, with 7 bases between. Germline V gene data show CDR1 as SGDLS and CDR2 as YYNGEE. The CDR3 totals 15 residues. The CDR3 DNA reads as TGTGCCAGCAGCGTAGCCACTAGCTCCTACAATGAGCAGTTCTTC. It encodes CASSVATSSYNEQFF.

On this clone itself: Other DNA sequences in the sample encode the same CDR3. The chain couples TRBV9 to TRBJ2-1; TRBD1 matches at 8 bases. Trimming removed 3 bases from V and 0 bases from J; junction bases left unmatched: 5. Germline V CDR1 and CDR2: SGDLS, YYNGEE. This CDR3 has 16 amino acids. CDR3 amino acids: CASSARDRGSYNEQFF. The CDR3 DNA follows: TGTGCCAGCAGCGCCAGAGACAGGGGCTCCTACAATGAGCAGTTCTTC.

The CDR3 loop reads CASSLSPTPSYEQYF. DNA of the CDR3: TGTGCCAGCAGCCTCAGCCCAACGCCCTCCTACGAGCAGTACTTC. This rearrangement joins TRBV5-8 to TRBJ2-7, with D hard to call. The germline gives CDR1 SGHTS, CDR2 YDEGEE. This CDR3 region has 15 residues. The V gene lost 4 bases and the J gene lost 0 bases, with 14 bases spanning the gap.

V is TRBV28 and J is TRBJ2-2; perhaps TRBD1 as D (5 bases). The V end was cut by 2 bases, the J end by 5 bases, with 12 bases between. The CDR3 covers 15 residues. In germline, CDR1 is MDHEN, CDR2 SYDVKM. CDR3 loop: CASSLQGLVTGELFF. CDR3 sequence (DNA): TGTGCCAGCAGTTTACAGGGTTTGGTTACCGGGGAGCTGTTTTTT.

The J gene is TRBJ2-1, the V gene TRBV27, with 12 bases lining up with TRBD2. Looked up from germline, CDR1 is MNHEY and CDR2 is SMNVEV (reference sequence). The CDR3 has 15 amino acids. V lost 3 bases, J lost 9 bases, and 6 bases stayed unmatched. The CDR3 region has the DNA TGTGCCAGCAGTTTGCTAGCGGGAGGGTGGGGTGAGCAGTTCTTC. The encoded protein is CASSLLAGGWGEQFF.

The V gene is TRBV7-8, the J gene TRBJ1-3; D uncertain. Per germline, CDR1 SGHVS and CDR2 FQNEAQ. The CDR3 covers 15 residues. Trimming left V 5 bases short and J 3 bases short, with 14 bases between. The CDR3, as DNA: TGTGCCAGCAGCCCACCGCGGAGAGGTGGAAACACCATATATTTT. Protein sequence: CASSPPRRGGNTIYF.

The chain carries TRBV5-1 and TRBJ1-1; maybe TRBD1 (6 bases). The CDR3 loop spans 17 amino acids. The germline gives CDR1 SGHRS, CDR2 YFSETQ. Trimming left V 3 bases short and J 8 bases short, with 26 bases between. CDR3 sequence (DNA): TGCGCCAGCAGCTCAGGGACAATCGACACCGACACTGGGGAAGCTTTCTTT. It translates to CASSSGTIDTDTGEAFF.